Listed here is a single T cell receptor (beta chain). Its antigen is unknown. Profiling relied on immunoSEQ multiplex PCR, and the TCRdb table lists in-frame clones only, not all of them. The table includes 15,000 or so clones, about 64% detected once. These data originate in a study of cytotoxic CD8 clonotypes in ibrutinib-treated CLL. Findings of the study overall: Clonality increased at ibrutinib response, then returned toward baseline at progression. Public clonotypes were seen rarely and were contracted or stable on treatment.

The source material was PBMCs, sampled after 12 months of ibrutinib treatment. This TCR derives from a human donor with chronic lymphocytic leukemia.

CDR3 DNA sequence: TGTGCCAGCAGCCTGATGCAGGGGTCGAATGAGCAGTTCTTC. It is translated as CASSLMQGSNEQFF. V and J are TRBV5-8 and TRBJ2-1; perhaps TRBD1 as D (6 bases). Germline CDR1 and CDR2: SGHTS and YDEGEE. Trimming removed 4 bases from V and 7 bases from J, with 15 bases in between. CDR3 length: 14 amino acids. Supplemented by reference TRBV5-8 and TRBJ2-1, the full variable domain reads EAGVTQSPTHLIKTRGQQATLRCSPISGHTSVYWYQQALGLGLQFLLWYDEGEERNRGNFPPRFSGRQFPNYSSELNVNALELEDSALYLCASSLMQGSNEQFFGPGTRLTVL.